This entry lists 13 T cell receptor beta chains sequenced from one sample in a study of T cells in Graves' hyperthyroidism and ophthalmopathy. Researchers took RNA transcripts and amplified the TCR beta CDR3 regions from them. TCR CDR3 regions were first amplified by RT-PCR with HTBI primers. TCRdb reprocessed the multiplex PCR reads via MiXCR and lists one record per CDR3 protein. The table lists around 520,000 distinct CDR3 sequences, about an eighth of them singletons. The specimen sequenced was blood. All receptors derive from a woman aged 18-30 years with Graves' hyperthyroidism.

This clonotype was found many times. The gene calls are TRBV27 and TRBJ2-3; TRBD1 matches at 8 bases. This CDR3 is built from 16 residues. Trimming at V came to 6 bases and at J to 6 bases, leaving 14 bases not matched to a gene. Per the germline V gene, CDR1 is MNHEY and CDR2 is SMNVEV (reference sequence). The CDR3 DNA follows: TGTGCCAGCAGGCGCCCGGCCTCCAGGGGGCTGGATACGCAGTATTTT. Amino acids: CASRRPASRGLDTQYF.

This clonotype turned up a few times. The rearrangement joins TRBV11-2 to TRBJ2-2, with D perhaps matching TRBD1 (6 bases). The germline CDR1 and CDR2 sequences are SGHAT and FQNNGV. The V end was cut by 1 base, the J end by 0 bases, with 24 bases between. The CDR3 has 21 amino acids. CDR3 nucleotide sequence: TGTGCCAGCAGCTTAGCCCCCCGGACAGACACGATTAAAACGAACACCGGGGAGCTGTTTTTT. The encoded protein is CASSLAPRTDTIKTNTGELFF.

In the case of this clonotype: One base away lies a much larger clone, so this may be a sequencing read error. The V call is TRBV18, the J call TRBJ1-2; possibly TRBD1 for D (5 bases). The CDR3 sequence is 13 residues long. Trimming left V 4 bases short and J 8 bases short, with 14 bases between. CDR1 KGHSH and CDR2 LQKENI come from the germline V gene. CDR3 region: CASSLDIDRGYTF. CDR3 DNA sequence: TGTGCCAGCTCACTAGATATTGACAGAGGCTACACCTTC.

This clonotype was counted at least ten times. The V call is TRBV5-8, the J call TRBJ1-2, with unresolved D. Trimming shortened V by 5 bases and J by 7 bases, and 6 bases separated the two germline ends. Germline CDR1 is SGHTS and CDR2 is YDEGEE. The CDR3 consists of 10 residues. Here the CDR3 DNA reads TGTGCCAGCAGGGGTGGTGGCTACACCTTC. As protein: CASRGGGYTF. Complete variable domain (other parts from reference TRBV5-8 and TRBJ1-2): EAGVTQSPTHLIKTRGQQATLRCSPISGHTSVYWYQQALGLGLQFLLWYDEGEERNRGNFPPRFSGRQFPNYSSELNVNALELEDSALYLCASRGGGYTFGSGTRLTVV.

This clonotype was seen many times. The chain uses TRBV6-2 or TRBV6-3 and TRBJ2-7; the match to TRBD2 covers 11 bases. Germline V gene lookup returns CDR1 MNHEY and CDR2 SVGEGT. Trimming at V came to 6 bases and at J to 7 bases, leaving 11 bases not matched to a gene. The CDR3 covers 15 residues. CDR3 loop: CASRRTSGRTGEQYF. The CDR3 coding sequence is TGTGCCAGCAGACGCACTAGCGGGAGAACGGGGGAGCAGTACTTC.

This clonotype was counted only a few times. The gene calls are TRBV18 and TRBJ2-2; no firm D call. V lost 3 bases, J lost 2 bases, and 10 bases lay in between. Per the germline V gene, CDR1 is KGHSH and CDR2 is LQKENI. CDR3 length: 15 residues. The CDR3: CASSPSESNTGELFF. The CDR3 nucleotides read TGTGCCAGCTCACCGTCGGAGAGTAACACCGGGGAGCTGTTTTTT.

This clonotype was observed once. The genes are TRBV4-1 and TRBJ1-5; D not certain. Germline-derived CDR1 and CDR2 are MGHRA and YSYEKL. The CDR3 has 15 residues. Trimming removed 2 bases from V and 3 bases from J, with 11 bases in between. CDR3 DNA: TGCGCCAGCAGCCAACTTCTCAGGAACAATCAGCCCCAGCATTTT. Translating gives CASSQLLRNNQPQHF.

This clonotype was observed a few times. This sequence joins TRBV6-1 and TRBJ1-4; 10 bases agree with TRBD1. The CDR3 is made up of 14 amino acids. V was clipped by 4 bases and J by 8 bases; unmatched bases: 4. Germline V lookup: CDR1 MNHNS, CDR2 SASEGT. The CDR3 sequence: CASSGQGASEKLFF. DNA of the CDR3: TGTGCCAGCAGTGGACAGGGGGCGAGCGAAAAACTGTTTTTT.

This clonotype has a count of ten or more. V and J are TRBV20-1 and TRBJ2-1; perhaps TRBD2 as D (7 bases). CDR1 is DFQATT and CDR2 is SNEGSKA in the germline V gene (reference sequence). This CDR3 has 13 residues. The germline V and J ends were trimmed by 5 bases and 7 bases, with 15 bases remaining between them. The CDR3 is CSAGGDQGNEQFF. CDR3 in DNA: TGCAGTGCTGGGGGGGACCAGGGGAATGAGCAGTTCTTC.

This clonotype was seen many times. This chain connects TRBV27 to TRBJ2-5; tentatively, D is TRBD1 (6 bases). Germline V gene lookup returns CDR1 MNHEY and CDR2 SMNVEV (reference sequence). The V gene lost 2 bases and the J gene lost 1 base, with 20 bases spanning the gap. CDR3 length: 18 residues. CDR3 sequence reads: CASSLGVQGRVGQETQYF. CDR3 nucleotide sequence: TGTGCCAGCAGTTTAGGGGTACAGGGACGGGTCGGCCAAGAGACCCAGTACTTC.

This clonotype was recorded many times. The chain couples TRBV5-1 to TRBJ1-1; D is unresolved. The length of the CDR3 is 15 residues. V dropped 0 bases and J dropped 6 bases, with 15 bases sitting between them. Germline assignment: CDR1 SGHRS and CDR2 YFSETQ. The CDR3, as DNA: TGCGCCAGCAGCTTGGGAGACTCCCGGGAGGCTGAAGCTTTCTTT. This encodes CASSLGDSREAEAFF.

In its sample, this clonotype was seen many times. The chain employs TRBV6-1 and TRBJ2-1; TRBD2 matches at 11 bases. V shed 7 bases and J 2 bases; nucleotides not matched to a gene: 4. Germline values: CDR1 MNHNS, CDR2 SASEGT. This CDR3 is 15 amino acids long. CDR3 loop: CASIETSGTYNEQFF. In nucleotides, the CDR3 is TGTGCCAGCATTGAGACTAGCGGGACCTACAATGAGCAGTTCTTC.

The rearrangement uses TRBV5-1 and TRBJ2-1, with a possible D match to TRBD1 (6 bases). Germline assignment: CDR1 SGHRS and CDR2 YFSETQ. CDR3 size: 13 residues. V was cut by 5 bases and J by 8 bases, with 14 bases left in between. Written as DNA, the CDR3 is TGCGCCAGCAGTTCGACAGGACTCGATGAGCAGTTCTTC. It translates to CASSSTGLDEQFF.